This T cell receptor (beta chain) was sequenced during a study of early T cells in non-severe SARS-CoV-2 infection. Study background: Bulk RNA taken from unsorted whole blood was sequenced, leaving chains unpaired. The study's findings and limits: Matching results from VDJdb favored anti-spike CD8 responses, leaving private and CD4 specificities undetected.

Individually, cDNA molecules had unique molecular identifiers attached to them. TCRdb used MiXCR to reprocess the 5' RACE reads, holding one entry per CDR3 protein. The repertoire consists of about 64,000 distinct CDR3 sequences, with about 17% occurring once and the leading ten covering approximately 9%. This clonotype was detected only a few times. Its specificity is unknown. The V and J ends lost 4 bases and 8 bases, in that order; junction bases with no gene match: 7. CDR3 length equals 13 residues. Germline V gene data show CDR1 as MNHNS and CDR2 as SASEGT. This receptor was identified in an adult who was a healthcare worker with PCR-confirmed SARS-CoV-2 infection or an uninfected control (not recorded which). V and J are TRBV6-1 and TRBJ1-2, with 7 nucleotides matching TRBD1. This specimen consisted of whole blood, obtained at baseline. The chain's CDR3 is CASSVSRGRGYTF. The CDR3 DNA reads TGTGCCAGCAGTGTATCCAGGGGGAGAGGCTACACCTTC.